The 32 T cell receptor beta chains presented below share a single source sample, sequenced in a study of blood T cell repertoires in COVID-19. Some clones are missing from TCRdb's copy, which holds only in-frame ones; the method was immunoSEQ multiplex PCR. Of roughly 200,000 clones in the sample, 85% are singletons; the top ten hold around 4.9%. Sequenced input: peripheral blood. The origin of the receptors is a woman older than 75 with acute or convalescent COVID-19.

The chain links TRBV5-1 to TRBJ1-4; possible D gene TRBD1, 6 bases. This CDR3 has 16 amino acids. V gave up 4 bases and J gave up 5 bases, with 18 bases separating them. CDR1 and CDR2 from the germline V gene are SGHRS and YFSETQ. Here the CDR3 reads CASSPKTGNGNEKLFF. The CDR3 DNA reads TGCGCCAGCAGCCCTAAAACAGGGAATGGGAATGAAAAACTGTTTTTT.

This rearrangement joins TRBV7-2 to TRBJ2-7; 8 bases agree with TRBD2. The CDR3 covers 14 residues. Losses at the gene ends were 6 bases for V and 2 bases for J; bases not matched to a gene: 6. The V gene's germline CDR1 is SGHTA and CDR2 FQGNSA. In DNA form, the CDR3 reads TGTGCCAGCAGTCGACCGGGACTAGCCTACGAGCAGTACTTC. Translated, it gives CASSRPGLAYEQYF.

The V and J genes are TRBV7-9 and TRBJ2-1; D possibly corresponds to TRBD2 (5 bases). Per the germline V gene, CDR1 is SEHNR and CDR2 is FQNEAQ (reference sequence). The V end lost 6 bases, the J end lost 1 base, and 10 bases lay between the germline ends. The CDR3 is made up of 14 amino acids. CDR3 in DNA: TGTGCCAGCAGGGGGAGCTGGTCCTACAATGAGCAGTTCTTC. This codes for CASRGSWSYNEQFF.

This clone was observed a handful of times. This chain links TRBV5-6 with TRBJ2-5; 8 bases align to TRBD1. The V gene end was trimmed by 0 bases and the J gene end by 6 bases; junction bases not matched to a gene: 7. Germline V lookup: CDR1 SGHDT, CDR2 YYEEEE. The length of the CDR3 is 15 residues. CDR3 coding DNA: TGTGCCAGCAGCTTGGAGCCAGGGGGCCTGAAGACCCAGTACTTC. It codes for CASSLEPGGLKTQYF. The full variable domain, with the rest looked up from reference TRBV5-6 and TRBJ2-5, is DAGVTQSPTHLIKTRGQQVTLRCSPKSGHDTVSWYQQALGQGPQFIFQYYEEEERQRGNFPDRFSGHQFPNYSSELNVNALLLGDSALYLCASSLEPGGLKTQYFGPGTRLLVL.

The chain joins TRBV10-3 to TRBJ1-2, with 10 bases that match TRBD1. Trimming removed 7 bases from V and 5 bases from J; junction bases left unmatched: 4. In germline, CDR1 is ENHRY, CDR2 SYGVKD. The CDR3 is 13 residues long. The CDR3 region is CAINPGQGYGYTF. In DNA, the CDR3 is TGTGCCATCAACCCGGGACAGGGGTATGGCTACACCTTC.

V gene TRBV24-1 combines with J gene TRBJ2-1, with TRBD2 matching 8 bases. In germline, CDR1 is KGHDR, CDR2 SFDVKD. V trimming: 4 bases; J trimming: 3 bases; junction bases outside the gene matches: 13. This CDR3 is built from 18 residues. Here the CDR3 reads CATSDLRSSGSIYNEQFF. Here the CDR3 DNA reads TGTGCCACCAGTGACCTCCGTTCCAGCGGGAGTATCTACAATGAGCAGTTCTTC.

The chain carries TRBV21-1 and TRBJ2-7; no DNA check was done on the table's D call, TRBD2. TRBV21-1 is labeled a pseudogene. The length of the CDR3 is 13 residues. The CDR3 sequence: CACDGGSGVLQYF. The CDR3 DNA reads TGTGCCTGTGATGGGGGGAGTGGGGTTTTGCAGTACTTC.

The chain joins TRBV24-1 to TRBJ2-1, with 7 bases fitting TRBD2. Per germline, CDR1 KGHDR and CDR2 SFDVKD. V dropped 2 bases and J dropped 4; count of bases not matched to a gene: 7. The CDR3 totals 16 residues. CDR3 sequence (DNA): TGTGCCACCAGTGATTCCCCCAGCGGGGATTACAATGAGCAGTTCTTC. Translating gives CATSDSPSGDYNEQFF.

The chain combines TRBV12-3 or TRBV12-4 with TRBJ1-5; possibly TRBD1 for D (5 bases). With 7 bases removed from V and 2 bases from J, the gap between germline ends came to 9 bases. The length of the CDR3 is 13 residues. In nucleotides, the CDR3 is TGTGCCAGCACAATAGGGGGCAATCAGCCCCAGCATTTT. Its translation: CASTIGGNQPQHF.

The genes are TRBV10-3 and TRBJ1-1, with D maybe TRBD1 (5 bases). CDR1 and CDR2 (germline): ENHRY, SYGVKD. The CDR3 has 14 amino acids. V shed 5 bases and J shed 3 bases, with 13 bases lying between them. The CDR3 nucleotides read TGTGCCATCAGTCAGACGGCGGGGGACACTGAAGCTTTCTTT. Translation gives CAISQTAGDTEAFF.

The genes are TRBV19 and TRBJ2-2; weak D call: TRBD2 (5 bases). The CDR3 has 14 amino acids. Germline V gene lookup returns CDR1 LNHDA and CDR2 SQIVND (reference sequence). Trimming shortened V by 7 bases and J by 6 bases, and 15 bases separated the two germline ends. CDR3 DNA: TGTGCCAGTACTTTACAGAGGGCGTCCGGGGAGCTGTTTTTT. It is translated as CASTLQRASGELFF.

The chain has TRBV21-1 and TRBJ1-4. TRBV21-1 is classified as a pseudogene. CDR3 length equals 16 residues. The CDR3 nucleotides are TGTGCCAGCAGCAACGGGGGGGCAGGGAGATATGAAAAACTGTTTTTT. This gives the protein CASSNGGAGRYEKLFF.

This chain joins TRBV5-1 and TRBJ2-5, with D possibly matching TRBD1 (5 bases). Germline V lookup: CDR1 SGHRS, CDR2 YFSETQ. The CDR3 sequence is 14 residues long. The V end was cut by 0 bases, the J end by 7 bases, with 13 bases between. For the CDR3, the DNA is TGCGCCAGCAGCTTGGGCAGGGTAGGCGGGACCCAGTACTTC. This translates into CASSLGRVGGTQYF.

Regarding this clone: This specimen includes other DNA sequences encoding the same CDR3. In DNA form, the CDR3 reads TGTGCCAGCAGTGGAAGCAGGGGGAGAGAGACCCAGTACTTC. Protein: CASSGSRGRETQYF. The rearrangement uses TRBV2 and TRBJ2-5, with 7 nucleotides matching TRBD1. CDR3 length equals 14 residues. Trimming took 4 bases from V and 4 from J; bases not matched to a gene: 6. The germline gives CDR1 SNHLY, CDR2 FYNNEI.

This CDR3 reads CASSQDGSINGELFF. The CDR3 bases are TGCGCCAGCAGCCAAGACGGGAGTATCAACGGGGAGCTGTTTTTT. The chain employs TRBV4-3 and TRBJ2-2; a weak D match, TRBD2 (6 bases). Trimming removed 0 bases from V and 7 bases from J, with 12 bases in between. Germline loops: CDR1 LGHNA, CDR2 YSLEER. The CDR3 spans 15 residues.

The chain combines TRBV6-5 with TRBJ1-4; no reliable D call. Germline V gene lookup returns CDR1 MNHEY and CDR2 SVGAGI. V gave up 0 bases and J gave up 7 bases, with 12 bases separating them. CDR3 length: 15 residues. The CDR3 region is CASSYSRGRGEKLFF. CDR3 coding DNA: TGTGCCAGCAGTTACTCGCGGGGAAGAGGTGAAAAACTGTTTTTT.

V and J are TRBV2 and TRBJ2-3; D perhaps matches TRBD2 (5 bases). Germline loops: CDR1 SNHLY, CDR2 FYNNEI. The CDR3 runs 17 residues. The ends were cut back, 4 bases at V and 2 bases at J, with 19 bases in the middle. CDR3 region: CASSAFIDPGYTDTQYF. The CDR3 bases are TGTGCCAGCAGTGCGTTCATCGACCCGGGGTACACAGATACGCAGTATTTT. The whole variable domain, filled in from reference TRBV2 and TRBJ2-3, reads EPEVTQTPSHQVTQMGQEVILRCVPISNHLYFYWYRQILGQKVEFLVSFYNNEISEKSEIFDDQFSVERPDGSNFTLKIRSTKLEDSAMYFCASSAFIDPGYTDTQYFGPGTRLTVL.

The chain links TRBV28 to TRBJ2-1; D is ambiguous. The germline gives CDR1 MDHEN, CDR2 SYDVKM. The CDR3 loop spans 12 amino acids. V was cut by 5 bases and J by 8 bases, with 10 bases left in between. The CDR3 DNA is TGTGCCAGCAGTCAGGTCGGCGATGAGCAGTTCTTC. Protein sequence: CASSQVGDEQFF.

The chain carries TRBV9 and TRBJ2-3; 13 bases match TRBD2. CDR1 is SGDLS, CDR2 YYNGEE, per germline. The CDR3 is made up of 16 amino acids. V gave up 4 bases and J gave up 6 bases; unmatched junction bases: 8. The CDR3 region is CASSTRLAGGRDTQYF. The CDR3 DNA sequence: TGTGCCAGCAGCACCCGACTAGCGGGAGGAAGGGATACGCAGTATTTT.

CDR3 in amino acids: CSVESSGNTEAFF. In nucleotides, the CDR3 is TGCAGCGTTGAATCCTCAGGGAACACTGAAGCTTTCTTT. This sequence joins TRBV29-1 and TRBJ1-1; no firm D call. Germline CDR1 is SQVTM and CDR2 is ANQGSEA. CDR3 size: 13 residues. Trimming pared 2 bases from V and 1 base from J, leaving 8 bases between.

This chain connects TRBV5-1 to TRBJ2-7; D ambiguous. The germline V gene encodes CDR1 SGHRS and CDR2 YFSETQ. Trimming stripped 2 bases from V and 3 bases from J, with 9 bases between. The CDR3 totals 13 residues. The CDR3 here is CASSFVPNYEQYF. CDR3 nucleotides: TGCGCCAGCAGCTTCGTCCCTAACTACGAGCAGTACTTC.

The chain uses TRBV27 and TRBJ2-2; tentatively, D is TRBD1 (6 bases). V was clipped by 7 bases and J by 4 bases, with 10 bases between them. The germline V gene has CDR1 MNHEY and CDR2 SMNVEV (reference sequence). The CDR3 consists of 13 residues. CDR3 protein: CASNQGSTGELFF. CDR3 DNA sequence: TGTGCCAGCAATCAGGGGAGCACCGGGGAGCTGTTTTTT.

This chain links TRBV7-9 with TRBJ1-4, with 8 bases aligning to TRBD1. CDR3 length: 13 amino acids. Germline loops: CDR1 SEHNR, CDR2 FQNEAQ (reference sequence). V was pared by 5 bases and J by 8 bases, with 4 bases of the junction left unmatched. CDR3 amino acids: CASSPGGWEKLFF. The DNA for the CDR3 is TGTGCCAGCAGCCCAGGGGGCTGGGAAAAACTGTTTTTT.

This clone was seen only a few times. The V and J genes are TRBV2 and TRBJ1-1; 8 bases are shared with TRBD1. V was pared by 5 bases and J by 3 bases, with 5 bases of the junction left unmatched. Germline CDR1 SNHLY, CDR2 FYNNEI. CDR3 length equals 14 residues. Here the CDR3 DNA reads TGTGCCAGCAGTACACAGGGGGAGTACACTGAAGCTTTCTTT. Translation gives CASSTQGEYTEAFF.

This rearrangement joins TRBV5-1 to TRBJ1-5; the D gene is possibly TRBD1 (6 bases). CDR3 length: 15 amino acids. The V end lost 1 base, the J end lost 5 bases, and 13 bases lay between the germline ends. Germline CDR1 is SGHRS and CDR2 is YFSETQ. CDR3 region: CASSLNQGIDQPQHF. The CDR3, as DNA: TGCGCCAGCAGCTTGAATCAGGGGATCGATCAGCCCCAGCATTTT.

The V call is TRBV14, the J call TRBJ2-7; 12 nucleotides match TRBD2. The germline gives CDR1 SGHDN, CDR2 FVKESK. Trimming at V came to 5 bases and at J to 3 bases, leaving 11 bases not matched to a gene. CDR3 size: 17 residues. The CDR3 reads CASSALAGGPLGYEQYF. The CDR3, as DNA: TGTGCCAGCAGCGCGCTAGCGGGAGGGCCCCTGGGCTACGAGCAGTACTTC.

The chain couples TRBV6-5 to TRBJ2-3; tentatively, D is TRBD2 (6 bases). This CDR3 has 15 amino acids. Germline CDR1 reads MNHEY; CDR2 reads SVGAGI. Trimming took off 8 bases at V and 0 bases at J, with 15 bases between the two ends. The CDR3 protein is CASLLISGSTDTQYF. CDR3 sequence (DNA): TGTGCCAGCTTATTGATAAGCGGGAGCACAGATACGCAGTATTTT.

The chain uses TRBV7-9 and TRBJ2-1; the match to TRBD2 covers 9 bases. CDR3 length equals 16 residues. Germline V gene sequence: CDR1 SEHNR, CDR2 FQNEAQ (reference sequence). Trimming took 5 bases from V and 0 from J; bases not matched to a gene: 5. CDR3: CASSPAGGSSYNEQFF. The CDR3, as DNA: TGTGCCAGCAGCCCTGCGGGAGGGAGCTCCTACAATGAGCAGTTCTTC.

The chain employs TRBV3-1 (or the pseudogene TRBV3-2) and TRBJ2-1; TRBD2 agrees at 16 bases. The CDR3 has 18 residues. Germline-derived CDR1 and CDR2 are LGHDT and YNNKEL (reference sequence). V shed 2 bases and J 9 bases; nucleotides not matched to a gene: 10. CDR3 amino acids: CASSQLLGTSGRAGEQFF. The CDR3 coding sequence is TGTGCCAGCAGCCAACTTCTTGGGACTAGCGGGAGGGCCGGTGAGCAGTTCTTC.

This clone occurred once. This sequence joins TRBV19 and TRBJ1-1; 9 bases agree with TRBD1. Per germline, CDR1 LNHDA and CDR2 SQIVND (reference sequence). The J segment lost 7 bases and the V segment lost 6 bases, leaving 6 bases of the junction unmatched. The CDR3 covers 13 residues. In nucleotides, the CDR3 is TGTGCCAGTAGCATACAGGGGGCGGATGAAGCTTTCTTT. Its protein product is CASSIQGADEAFF.

DNA of the CDR3: TGTGCCAGCAACCATTTAGCGGCACGAAGCACAGATACGCAGTATTTT. This sequence encodes CASNHLAARSTDTQYF. The chain has TRBV27 and TRBJ2-3, with D possibly TRBD2 on 6 matching bases. The CDR3 extends over 16 amino acids. Trimming cost V 7 bases and J 0 bases, with 17 bases left between them. Germline assignment: CDR1 MNHEY and CDR2 SMNVEV (reference sequence).

The genes are TRBV6-4 and TRBJ2-7; possibly TRBD1 for D (5 bases). CDR3 length: 16 residues. The germline CDR1 and CDR2 sequences are MRHNA and SNTAGT. Deletions cut 2 bases from V and 2 bases from J, with 16 bases between. The CDR3, as DNA: TGTGCCAGCAGTGACGCCGGACACTACTTTACCTACGAGCAGTACTTC. Protein product: CASSDAGHYFTYEQYF.